Below are 11 T cell receptor beta chains sequenced from a single sample in a study of cytomegalovirus exposure and HLA in healthy donors. The PCR made use of 60 Vbeta and 13 Jbeta primers. This table comes from immunoSEQ multiplex PCR, and its TCRdb copy is limited to in-frame clones, with some not included. The table lists more than 60,000 clones, about 70% of them singletons. Sequenced sample: PBMCs. These receptors originate from a man aged 18 to 29 in good health and CMV-seronegative.

This chain links TRBV5-1 with TRBJ2-5, with 8 bases identical to TRBD1. The V segment lost 0 bases and the J segment 3 bases; nucleotides outside the gene matches: 7. From germline, CDR1 is SGHRS and CDR2 YFSETQ. There are 16 residues in the CDR3. The CDR3 nucleotides are TGCGCCAGCAGCTTGGCCGGTTCAGGGGGCAAAGAGACCCAGTACTTC. Its protein is CASSLAGSGGKETQYF.

The gene calls are TRBV4-1 and TRBJ2-1, with TRBD1 matching 8 bases. There are 12 residues in the CDR3. Germline loops: CDR1 MGHRA, CDR2 YSYEKL. V shed 6 bases and J 6 bases; nucleotides not matched to a gene: 1. CDR3: CASRGTGNEQFF. The CDR3 coding sequence is TGCGCCAGCAGGGGGACAGGCAATGAGCAGTTCTTC.

The V call is TRBV7-9, the J call TRBJ1-3; 7 bases are a match to TRBD1. The V and J ends lost 5 bases and 2 bases, in that order; junction bases with no gene match: 6. This CDR3 region has 15 residues. CDR1 is SEHNR, CDR2 FQNEAQ, per germline (reference sequence). DNA of the CDR3: TGTGCCAGCAGCCACCCTGACAGGGCTGGAAACACCATATATTTT. Protein sequence: CASSHPDRAGNTIYF.

This chain links TRBV27 with TRBJ2-4; TRBD2 aligns across 13 bases. In germline, CDR1 is MNHEY, CDR2 SMNVEV (reference sequence). The CDR3 has 16 amino acids. V lost 4 bases to trimming and J lost 7 bases; unmatched junction nucleotides: 7. CDR3 loop: CASSSGLAGKWNIQYF. Written as DNA, the CDR3 is TGTGCCAGCAGTTCGGGACTAGCGGGGAAGTGGAACATTCAGTACTTC.

The chain carries TRBV7-3 and TRBJ2-2, with 7 nucleotides matching TRBD1. CDR1 is SGHTA, CDR2 FQGTGA, per germline. CDR3 size: 13 residues. The V gene end was trimmed by 4 bases and the J gene end by 6 bases; junction bases not matched to a gene: 2. The CDR3 loop is CASSSQGPGELFF. The CDR3, as DNA: TGTGCCAGCAGCTCACAGGGGCCCGGGGAGCTGTTTTTT.

This clone was observed a handful of times. Other DNA sequences within the sample encode an identical CDR3. The chain uses TRBV10-1 and TRBJ2-3; unclear D gene. The CDR3 covers 13 residues. V dropped 4 bases and J dropped 3 bases, with 8 bases sitting between them. The germline V gene encodes CDR1 WNHNN and CDR2 SYGVQD (reference sequence). The CDR3 DNA reads as TGCGCCAGCAGTGGAGGCCTTACAGATACGCAGTATTTT. Protein product: CASSGGLTDTQYF.

The chain employs TRBV19 and TRBJ1-6; 10 bases fit TRBD1. This CDR3 is 15 amino acids long. Trimming took 6 bases from V and 8 from J; bases not matched to a gene: 7. Germline values: CDR1 LNHDA, CDR2 SQIVND (reference sequence). CDR3 loop: CASRLRQGAHSPLHF. The CDR3 DNA reads as TGTGCCAGTAGGCTAAGACAGGGGGCTCATTCACCCCTCCACTTT. Filled out from reference TRBV19 and TRBJ1-6, the complete variable domain reads DGGITQSPKYLFRKEGQNVTLSCEQNLNHDAMYWYRQDPGQGLRLIYYSQIVNDFQKGDIAEGYSVSREKKESFPLTVTSAQKNPTAFYLCASRLRQGAHSPLHFGNGTRLTVT.

V usage is TRBV2 and J usage is TRBJ1-4; TRBD1 matches 9 bases. The V and J ends lost 6 bases and 8 bases, in that order; junction bases with no gene match: 4. The CDR3 totals 13 residues. Per the germline V gene, CDR1 is SNHLY and CDR2 is FYNNEI. CDR3 amino acids: CASSGDRAEKLFF. The CDR3, as DNA: TGTGCCAGCAGCGGGGACAGGGCGGAAAAACTGTTTTTT. Filled out from reference TRBV2 and TRBJ1-4, the complete variable domain reads EPEVTQTPSHQVTQMGQEVILRCVPISNHLYFYWYRQILGQKVEFLVSFYNNEISEKSEIFDDQFSVERPDGSNFTLKIRSTKLEDSAMYFCASSGDRAEKLFFGSGTQLSVL.

This clone occurred a few times. V and J are TRBV5-4 and TRBJ1-1; D is unresolved. The CDR3 contains 14 residues. Germline CDR1 reads SGHNT; CDR2 reads YYREEE (reference sequence). With 5 bases removed from V and 1 base from J, the gap between germline ends came to 12 bases. CDR3 residues: CASRAAPSNTEAFF. The CDR3 nucleotides read TGTGCCAGCAGAGCTGCCCCCTCGAACACTGAAGCTTTCTTT.

This chain links TRBV27 with TRBJ1-1, with a weak D call TRBD1 (5 bases). This CDR3 is built from 16 residues. The V end lost 1 base, the J end lost 1 base, and 13 bases lay between the germline ends. Germline V CDR1 and CDR2: MNHEY, SMNVEV (reference sequence). CDR3 in DNA: TGTGCCAGCAGTTTATACAGGATAAATCAGAACACTGAAGCTTTCTTT. It encodes CASSLYRINQNTEAFF.

This clone occurred a few times. The chain is built from TRBV5-1 and TRBJ2-2; D is possibly TRBD1 (5 bases). The V gene's germline CDR1 is SGHRS and CDR2 YFSETQ. Trimming pared 1 base from V and 6 bases from J, leaving 13 bases between. This CDR3 has 15 residues. The CDR3, as DNA: TGCGCCAGCAGCTTGCCCCTAGACAGTGCCGGGGAGCTGTTTTTT. Encoded protein: CASSLPLDSAGELFF.